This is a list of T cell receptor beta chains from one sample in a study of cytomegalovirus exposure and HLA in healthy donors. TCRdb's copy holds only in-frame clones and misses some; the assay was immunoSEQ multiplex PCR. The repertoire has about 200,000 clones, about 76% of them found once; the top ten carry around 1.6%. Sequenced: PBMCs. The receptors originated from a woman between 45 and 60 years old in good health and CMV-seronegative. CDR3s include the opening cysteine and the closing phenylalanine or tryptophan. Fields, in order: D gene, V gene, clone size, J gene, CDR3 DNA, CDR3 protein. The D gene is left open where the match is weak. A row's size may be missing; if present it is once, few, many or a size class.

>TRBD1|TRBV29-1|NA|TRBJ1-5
TGCAGCGTGCAGACAGGGGGCGATCAGCCCCAGCATTTT
CSVQTGGDQPQHF
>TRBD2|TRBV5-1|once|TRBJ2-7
TGCGCCAGCAGCTTGATCGCTAGCGGGAACTACGAGCAGTACTTC
CASSLIASGNYEQYF
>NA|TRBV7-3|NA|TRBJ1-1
TGTGCCAGCCGCCAGCGGGGTTTTGGCACTGAAGCTTTCTTT
CASRQRGFGTEAFF
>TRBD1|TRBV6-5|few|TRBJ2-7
TGTGCCAGCAGAGGCGCAGGGGGCGAACGCGGCGAGCAGTACTTC
CASRGAGGERGEQYF
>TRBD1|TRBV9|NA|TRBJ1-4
TGTGCCAGCAGCGGAGGGGGCACTAATGAAAAACTGTTTTTT
CASSGGGTNEKLFF
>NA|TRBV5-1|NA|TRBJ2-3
TGCGCCAGCAGCTTTGGAGACGGGGGAGGAAGCACAGATACGCAGTATTTT
CASSFGDGGGSTDTQYF
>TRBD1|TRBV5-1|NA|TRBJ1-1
TGCGCCAGCAGCTTGGCCTCGAAAGGAACGACAGGGGGCGCTTTGGCCACTGAAGCTTTCTTT
CASSLASKGTTGGALATEAFF
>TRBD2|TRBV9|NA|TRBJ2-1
TGTGCCAGCAGCACCCGGGAGGGGGCCTACAATGAGCAGTTCTTC
CASSTREGAYNEQFF
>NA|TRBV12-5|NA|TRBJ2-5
TGTGCTAGTAGAAGCTCATTGGAGACCCAGTACTTC
CASRSSLETQYF
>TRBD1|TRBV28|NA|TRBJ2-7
TGTGCCAGCAGCCCACCTCGGACAGGGACCTACGAGCAGTACTTC
CASSPPRTGTYEQYF
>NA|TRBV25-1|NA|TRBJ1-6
TGTGCCAGCAGATCACTGGGGAGTTCACCCCTCCACTTT
CASRSLGSSPLHF
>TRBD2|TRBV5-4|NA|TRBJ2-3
TGTGCCAGCAGCACCGGGACTAGCCGTACAGATACGCAGTATTTT
CASSTGTSRTDTQYF
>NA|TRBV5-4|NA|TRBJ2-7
TGTGCCAGCAGCTTGCGAGCCCAACCCTACGAGCAGTACTTC
CASSLRAQPYEQYF
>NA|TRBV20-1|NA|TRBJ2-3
TGCAGTGGGTCGAGGGATACGCAGTATTTT
CSGSRDTQYF
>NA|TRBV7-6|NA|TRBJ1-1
TGTGCCAGCAGCTTCAGGGGTTCGAGTGACACTGAAGCTTTCTTT
CASSFRGSSDTEAFF
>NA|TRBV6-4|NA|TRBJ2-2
TGTGCCAGCAGTCGGGACAAGAACACCGGGGAGCTGTTTTTT
CASSRDKNTGELFF
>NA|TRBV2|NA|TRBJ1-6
TGTGCCAGCAGTGTATCTACAGGAGTTAGAGATTCACCCCTCCACTTT
CASSVSTGVRDSPLHF
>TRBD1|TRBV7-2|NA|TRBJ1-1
TGTGCCAGCAGCCCGACAGGGAGCCCCAACACTGAAGCTTTCTTT
CASSPTGSPNTEAFF
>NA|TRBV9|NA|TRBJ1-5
TGTGCCAGCAGCGTGACAGAGACCAATCAGCCCCAGCATTTT
CASSVTETNQPQHF
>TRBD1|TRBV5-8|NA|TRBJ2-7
TGTGCCAGCAGCTTGCGACAGGGGTCCTACGAGCAGTACTTC
CASSLRQGSYEQYF
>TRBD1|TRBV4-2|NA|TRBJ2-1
TGTGCCAGCAGCCAGAGTCAGGGGGCGACGTCCTACAATGAGCAGTTCTTC
CASSQSQGATSYNEQFF
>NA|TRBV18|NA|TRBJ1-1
TGTGCCAGCAACAGGGTTGGCACTGAAGCTTTCTTT
CASNRVGTEAFF
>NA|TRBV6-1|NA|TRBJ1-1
TGTGCCAGCAGTGAATATGTCCAGGGGATTGGGAACACTGAAGCTTTCTTT
CASSEYVQGIGNTEAFF
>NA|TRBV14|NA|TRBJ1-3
TGTGCCAGCAGCCAAGTCGGCGGAGAAAACACCATATATTTT
CASSQVGGENTIYF
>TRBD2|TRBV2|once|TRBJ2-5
TGTGCCAGCAGTGTGGGGCTAGCGGGCGCCCAAGAGACCCAGTACTTC
CASSVGLAGAQETQYF
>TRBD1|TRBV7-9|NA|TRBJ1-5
TGTGCCAGCAGCAACGCAGGGACAGGGTCCAATCAGCCCCAGCATTTT
CASSNAGTGSNQPQHF
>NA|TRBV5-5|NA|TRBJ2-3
TGTGCCAGCAGCTTGGGGCCTCGGACAAACACAGATACGCAGTATTTT
CASSLGPRTNTDTQYF
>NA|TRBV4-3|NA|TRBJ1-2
TGCGCCAGCAGACTGGAACTTCTAGCTAACTATGGCTACACCTTC
CASRLELLANYGYTF
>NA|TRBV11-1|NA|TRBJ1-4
TGTGCCAGCAGCTCCCAAGGGGAATCTAATGAAAAACTGTTTTTT
CASSSQGESNEKLFF
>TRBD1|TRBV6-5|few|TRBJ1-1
TGTGCCAGCAGTTCTCCGCGCAGGGGGTTTACTGAAGCTTTCTTT
CASSSPRRGFTEAFF
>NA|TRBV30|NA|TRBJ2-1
TGTGCCTGGAGCACGAACTATAACAGGGCAAAGTTCTTC
CAWSTNYNRAKFF
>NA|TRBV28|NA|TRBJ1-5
TGTGCCAGCAGTTTAGGAACTTCGGGGAATCAGCCCCAGCATTTT
CASSLGTSGNQPQHF
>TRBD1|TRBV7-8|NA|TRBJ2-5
TGTGCCAGCAGCTTCGACAGGGGGTACCAAGAGACCCAGTACTTC
CASSFDRGYQETQYF
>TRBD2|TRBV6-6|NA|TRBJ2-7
TGTGCCAGCTTGGGGACTAGCGGGAAGCTCTACGAGCAGTACTTC
CASLGTSGKLYEQYF
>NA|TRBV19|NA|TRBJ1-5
TGTGCCAGTAGTACGGGCCCCGGGACATACGGGAGCAATCAGCCCCAGCATTTT
CASSTGPGTYGSNQPQHF
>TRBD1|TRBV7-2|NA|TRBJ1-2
TGTGCCAGCAGCTCGGACAGGGCGTATGGCTACACCTTC
CASSSDRAYGYTF
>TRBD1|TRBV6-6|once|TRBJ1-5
TGTGCCAGCAGGTATACCGGGACAGGGGTCAATCAGCCCCAGCATTTT
CASRYTGTGVNQPQHF
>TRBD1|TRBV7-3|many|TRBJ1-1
TGTGCCAGCAGCCACAGGGGACGAAACACTGAAGCTTTCTTT
CASSHRGRNTEAFF
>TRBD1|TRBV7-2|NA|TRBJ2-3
TGTGCCAGCAGCTGGGACGGGACAGAAGATACGCAGTATTTT
CASSWDGTEDTQYF
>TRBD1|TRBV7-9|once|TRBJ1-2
TGTGCCAGCAGCTTGTCCGGGACAGGGTGGCGGGGCTACACCTTC
CASSLSGTGWRGYTF
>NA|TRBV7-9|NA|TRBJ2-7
TGTGCCAGCAGCACCCAGGGGAGGGGTTACGAGCAGTACTTC
CASSTQGRGYEQYF
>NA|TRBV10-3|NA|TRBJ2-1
TGTGCCATATGGCGGGGCCCCTACAATGAGCAGTTCTTC
CAIWRGPYNEQFF
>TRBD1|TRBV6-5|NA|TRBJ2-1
TGTGCCAGCAGGGACAGGGGCTACAATGAGCAGTTCTTC
CASRDRGYNEQFF
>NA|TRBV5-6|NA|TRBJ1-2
TGTGCCAGCAGCTTACAGGGTTATGGCTACACCTTC
CASSLQGYGYTF
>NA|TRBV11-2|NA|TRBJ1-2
TGTGCCAGCAGCTCGATCAGGGTGTATAGTGGCTACACCTTC
CASSSIRVYSGYTF
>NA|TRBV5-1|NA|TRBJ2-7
TGCGCCAGCAGCCCGGGTCAGGGAGGACTCGAGCAGTACTTC
CASSPGQGGLEQYF
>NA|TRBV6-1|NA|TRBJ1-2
TGTGCCAGCATCCCCCGGTTAACGAACTATGGCTACACCTTC
CASIPRLTNYGYTF
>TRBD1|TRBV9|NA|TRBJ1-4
TGTGCCAGCAGTCCTACAGGGGGACGGACTAATGAAAAACTGTTTTTT
CASSPTGGRTNEKLFF